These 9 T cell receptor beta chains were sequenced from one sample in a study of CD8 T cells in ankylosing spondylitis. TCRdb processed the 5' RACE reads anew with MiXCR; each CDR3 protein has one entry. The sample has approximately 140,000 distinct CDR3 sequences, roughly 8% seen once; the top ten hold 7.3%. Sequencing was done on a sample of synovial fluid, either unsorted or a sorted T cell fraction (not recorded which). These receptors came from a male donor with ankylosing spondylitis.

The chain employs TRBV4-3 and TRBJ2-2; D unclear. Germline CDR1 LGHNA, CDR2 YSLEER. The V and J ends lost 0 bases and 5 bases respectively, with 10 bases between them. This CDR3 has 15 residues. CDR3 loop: CASSQEFHRTGELFF. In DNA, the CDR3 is TGCGCCAGCAGCCAAGAATTTCATAGAACCGGGGAGCTGTTTTTT.

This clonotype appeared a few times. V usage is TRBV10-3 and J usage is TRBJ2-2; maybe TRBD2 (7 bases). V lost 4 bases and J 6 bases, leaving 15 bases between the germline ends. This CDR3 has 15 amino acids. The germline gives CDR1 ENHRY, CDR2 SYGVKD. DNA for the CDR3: TGTGCCATCAGTGCGGGGGGCCTCTATCCCGGGGAGCTGTTTTTT. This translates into CAISAGGLYPGELFF.

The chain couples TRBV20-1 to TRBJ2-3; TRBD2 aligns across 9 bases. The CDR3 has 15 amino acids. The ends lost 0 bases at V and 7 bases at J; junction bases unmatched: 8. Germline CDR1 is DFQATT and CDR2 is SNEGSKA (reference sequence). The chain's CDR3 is CSARDQGTSTHTQYF. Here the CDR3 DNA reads TGCAGTGCTAGAGATCAGGGGACTAGCACCCATACGCAGTATTTT.

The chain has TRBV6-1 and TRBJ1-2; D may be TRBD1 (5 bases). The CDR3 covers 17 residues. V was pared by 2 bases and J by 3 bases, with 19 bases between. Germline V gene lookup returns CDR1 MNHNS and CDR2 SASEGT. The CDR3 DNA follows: TGTGCCAGCAGTGAACCAGGAGGGGCGCCCCGTCACTATGGCTACACCTTC. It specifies CASSEPGGAPRHYGYTF.

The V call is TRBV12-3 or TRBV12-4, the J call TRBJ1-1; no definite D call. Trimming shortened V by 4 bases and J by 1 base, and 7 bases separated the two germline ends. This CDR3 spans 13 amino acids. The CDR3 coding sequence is TGTGCCAGCAGTTCGGACCAGAACACTGAAGCTTTCTTT. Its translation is CASSSDQNTEAFF.

The CDR3 DNA reads as TGTGCCAGCAACATTATAGGACAGGGGAGGAATTCACCCCTCCACTTT. Residues: CASNIIGQGRNSPLHF. The chain recombines TRBV28 with TRBJ1-6; 9 nucleotides align to TRBD1. J was trimmed by 7 bases and V by 7 bases; bases with no gene match: 11. CDR1 is MDHEN, CDR2 SYDVKM, per germline. The CDR3 is made up of 16 amino acids. Together with reference TRBV28 and TRBJ1-6, the CDR3 gives the full variable domain: DVKVTQSSRYLVKRTGEKVFLECVQDMDHENMFWYRQDPGLGLRLIYFSYDVKMKEKGDIPEGYSVSREKKERFSLILESASTNQTSMYLCASNIIGQGRNSPLHFGNGTRLTVT.

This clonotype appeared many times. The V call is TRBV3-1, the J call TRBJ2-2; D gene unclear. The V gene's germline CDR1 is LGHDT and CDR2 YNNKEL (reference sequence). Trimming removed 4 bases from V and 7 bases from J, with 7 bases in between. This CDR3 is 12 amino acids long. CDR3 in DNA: TGTGCCAGCAGCCCCTCAATCGGGGAGCTGTTTTTT. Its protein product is CASSPSIGELFF.

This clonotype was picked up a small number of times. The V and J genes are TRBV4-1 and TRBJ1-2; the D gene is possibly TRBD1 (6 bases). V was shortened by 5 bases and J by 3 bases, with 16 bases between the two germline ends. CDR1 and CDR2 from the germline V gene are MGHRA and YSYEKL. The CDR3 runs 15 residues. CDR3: CASSFLNRADYGYTF. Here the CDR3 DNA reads TGCGCCAGCAGCTTTTTGAACAGGGCTGACTATGGCTACACCTTC.

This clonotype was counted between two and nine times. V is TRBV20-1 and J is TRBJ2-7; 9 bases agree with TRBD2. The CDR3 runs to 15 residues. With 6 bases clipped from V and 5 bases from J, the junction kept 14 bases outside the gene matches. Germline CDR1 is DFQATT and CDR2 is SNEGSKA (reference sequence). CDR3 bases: TGCAGTGCGCCCCCTGCGGGGGGGCTTGTCGACGAGCAGTACTTC. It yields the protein CSAPPAGGLVDEQYF.